The rows below give T cell receptor beta chains drawn from one sample of a study of cytomegalovirus exposure and HLA in healthy donors. Sequencing used immunoSEQ multiplex PCR; TCRdb keeps in-frame clones, though not all of them. The sample lists around 200,000 clones, around four fifths occurring once. The sequencing sample was made of PBMCs. Receptors were obtained from a man in his fifties in good health and CMV-seronegative. The CDR3 runs from the conserved cysteine through the conserved F or W. The D gene is left open where the match is weak. Clone size is given for some rows only: seen once, a few or many times, or a class if the clone is expanded.

v_gene	abundance	j_gene	d_gene	CDR3aa	CDR3nt
TRBV7-3	.	TRBJ2-1	TRBD2	CASSGTSGGMAEQFF	TGTGCCAGCAGCGGAACTAGCGGGGGGATGGCTGAGCAGTTCTTC
TRBV4-1	.	TRBJ2-4	TRBD2	CASSQGGTSGPKNIQYF	TGCGCCAGCAGCCAAGGCGGGACTAGCGGACCCAAAAACATTCAGTACTTC
TRBV19	.	TRBJ2-7	TRBD2	CASSSLAGSLSYEQYF	TGTGCCAGTAGTTCCCTAGCGGGGAGCCTCTCCTACGAGCAGTACTTC
TRBV9	.	TRBJ2-3	.	CASTTTGLRETDTQYF	TGTGCCAGCACAACGACAGGTTTGAGGGAAACAGATACGCAGTATTTT
TRBV10-3	few	TRBJ1-1	TRBD1	CAIKGGQVNTEAFF	TGTGCCATCAAGGGGGGACAGGTGAACACTGAAGCTTTCTTT
TRBV18	.	TRBJ1-5	.	CASSPESLSNQPQHF	TGTGCCAGCTCACCGGAGAGCCTTAGCAATCAGCCCCAGCATTTT
TRBV6-5	.	TRBJ2-5	.	CASSYWGGSGETQYF	TGTGCCAGCAGTTACTGGGGGGGCTCCGGTGAGACCCAGTACTTC
TRBV6-4	.	TRBJ2-6	.	CASSEASSGANVLTF	TGTGCCAGCAGTGAAGCGTCCTCTGGGGCCAACGTCCTGACTTTC
TRBV6-6	.	TRBJ2-7	.	CASSYSESRGEQYF	TGTGCCAGCAGTTACTCGGAGTCCAGAGGCGAGCAGTACTTC
TRBV5-1	.	TRBJ2-5	.	CASSLSGIQETQYF	TGCGCCAGCAGCTTATCCGGGATCCAAGAGACCCAGTACTTC
TRBV28	.	TRBJ2-7	.	CASSISGTSYEQYF	TGTGCCAGCAGCATTAGCGGAACCTCCTACGAGCAGTACTTC
TRBV5-1	.	TRBJ2-1	TRBD2	CASSLSAGDNEQFF	TGCGCCAGCAGCTTGTCGGCGGGGGACAATGAGCAGTTCTTC
TRBV5-1	.	TRBJ2-3	TRBD1	CASSLASDRGDTQYF	TGCGCCAGCAGCTTGGCCTCGGACAGGGGCGATACGCAGTATTTT
TRBV11-3	.	TRBJ2-1	.	CASSSGRGNYNEQFF	TGTGCCAGCAGCTCTGGTCGGGGAAACTACAATGAGCAGTTCTTC
TRBV5-3	.	TRBJ2-7	.	CARRPRRGLTYEQYF	TGTGCCAGAAGGCCGAGGAGGGGGCTTACCTACGAGCAGTACTTC
TRBV2	once	TRBJ2-7	.	CASSDRGMGVHEQYF	TGTGCCAGCAGTGATAGGGGGATGGGGGTCCACGAGCAGTACTTC
TRBV4-3	.	TRBJ2-7	.	CASSQALGDTYEQYF	TGCGCCAGCAGCCAAGCTTTGGGAGACACCTACGAGCAGTACTTC